Listed below are T cell receptor beta chains from one sample, sequenced in a study of response to subunit inactivated influenza vaccine. MiXCR, run by TCRdb on the RT-PCR reads, gives a single entry per CDR3 protein. The sample holds 500,000 to 550,000 distinct CDR3 sequences, about 7.6% seen once. The material sequenced was PBMCs from blood, taken around 25 months after vaccination. The receptors shown here come from a man aged 45 to 70 who received an inactivated influenza vaccine. CDR3s include the opening cysteine and the closing phenylalanine or tryptophan. Each record gives: J gene, D gene, clone size, V gene, CDR3 length, CDR3 protein, CDR3 DNA. A D gene is named only where the DNA matches it firmly. Clone size is given for some rows only: seen once, a few or many times, or a class if the clone is expanded.

J: TRBJ1-2
D: -
size: few
V: TRBV15
length: 12
CDR3: CATSGSDGGYTF
DNA: TGTGCCACCAGCGGGTCTGACGGGGGCTACACCTTC

J: TRBJ2-4
D: -
size: few
V: TRBV6-6
length: 13
CDR3: CASRPGQLNIQYF
DNA: TGTGCCAGCAGGCCTGGACAGTTAAACATTCAGTACTTC

J: TRBJ1-2
D: -
size: many
V: TRBV21-1
length: 15
CDR3: CASSKALRFFYGYTF
DNA: TGTGCCAGCAGCAAAGCGCTCCGATTCTTCTATGGCTACACCTTC

J: TRBJ2-7
D: -
size: many
V: TRBV7-2
length: 14
CDR3: CASSLGQGTGEQYF
DNA: TGTGCCAGCAGCTTAGGTCAGGGGACGGGCGAGCAGTACTTC

J: TRBJ1-5
D: -
size: few
V: TRBV7-2
length: 15
CDR3: CASSLVAGGNQPQHF
DNA: TGTGCCAGCAGCTTAGTTGCAGGGGGCAATCAGCCCCAGCATTTT

J: TRBJ1-5
D: -
size: many
V: TRBV20-1
length: 14
CDR3: CSARDGRGNQPQHF
DNA: TGCAGTGCTAGAGACGGTCGGGGCAATCAGCCCCAGCATTTT

J: TRBJ1-6
D: TRBD1
size: many
V: TRBV7-9
length: 15
CDR3: CASSPVTGIGSPLHF
DNA: TGTGCCAGCAGCCCGGTGACAGGGATTGGATCACCCCTCCACTTT

J: TRBJ1-5
D: TRBD1
size: many
V: TRBV10-3
length: 16
CDR3: CAIRRTPGQSNQPQHF
DNA: TGTGCCATCAGGCGAACCCCGGGACAGAGCAATCAGCCCCAGCATTTT

J: TRBJ1-1
D: -
size: many
V: TRBV4-3
length: 13
CDR3: CASSQDSSTEAFF
DNA: TGCGCCAGCAGCCAAGATTCAAGCACTGAAGCTTTCTTT

J: TRBJ1-5
D: -
size: -
V: TRBV7-8
length: 15
CDR3: CASSSGRVANQPQHF
DNA: TGTGCCAGCAGCTCAGGACGGGTGGCCAATCAGCCCCAGCATTTT

J: TRBJ2-3
D: TRBD2
size: few
V: TRBV5-1
length: 17
CDR3: CASSSLTSGRAADTQYF
DNA: TGCGCCAGCAGCTCATTGACTAGCGGGAGGGCCGCAGATACGCAGTATTTT

J: TRBJ2-3
D: -
size: many
V: TRBV5-6
length: 14
CDR3: CASSWGPTTDTQYF
DNA: TGTGCCAGCAGCTGGGGCCCGACCACAGATACGCAGTATTTT

J: TRBJ2-3
D: TRBD2
size: -
V: TRBV5-1
length: 16
CDR3: CASSLSLAGGHDTQYF
DNA: TGCGCCAGCAGCTTGAGTCTAGCGGGGGGGCACGATACGCAGTATTTT

J: TRBJ2-5
D: TRBD2
size: many
V: TRBV11-2
length: 16
CDR3: CASRSGTGDEQETQYF
DNA: TGTGCCAGCAGGAGCGGGACCGGGGACGAACAAGAGACCCAGTACTTC